A single sample gave rise to the 3 T cell receptor beta chains below, sequenced in a study of T cell changes during pregnancy in multiple sclerosis. The assay was immunoSEQ multiplex PCR, and TCRdb's table has in-frame clones only and misses some. The table lists over 100,000 clones, around nine tenths of them singletons. The sequencing here drew on peripheral blood, taken in the third trimester of pregnancy. These receptor sequences come from a female donor with multiple sclerosis, enrolled in a pregnancy study.

The chain recombines TRBV21-1 with TRBJ1-5. TRBV21-1 is described as a pseudogene. This CDR3 contains 15 residues. CDR3 loop: CASSKRDDGRQPQHF. Here the CDR3 DNA reads TGTGCCAGCAGCAAGAGGGACGACGGGAGACAGCCCCAGCATTTT.

The chain recombines TRBV5-1 with TRBJ2-3, with 9 bases fitting TRBD2. V shed 5 bases, J shed 5 bases, and the junction held 9 bases outside the gene matches. The V gene's germline CDR1 is SGHRS and CDR2 YFSETQ. This CDR3 has 15 residues. The CDR3 protein is CASRRTGTSQDTQYF. The CDR3 nucleotides are TGCGCCAGCAGACGGACCGGGACTAGCCAAGATACGCAGTATTTT.

This chain links TRBV6-5 with TRBJ1-4, with 7 bases lining up with TRBD1. The CDR3 has 14 amino acids. Germline CDR1 and CDR2: MNHEY and SVGAGI. The V gene end was trimmed by 5 bases and the J gene end by 7 bases; junction bases not matched to a gene: 7. This CDR3 is CASSPRQGSEKLFF. CDR3 sequence (DNA): TGTGCCAGCAGTCCCCGACAGGGTAGTGAAAAACTGTTTTTT.